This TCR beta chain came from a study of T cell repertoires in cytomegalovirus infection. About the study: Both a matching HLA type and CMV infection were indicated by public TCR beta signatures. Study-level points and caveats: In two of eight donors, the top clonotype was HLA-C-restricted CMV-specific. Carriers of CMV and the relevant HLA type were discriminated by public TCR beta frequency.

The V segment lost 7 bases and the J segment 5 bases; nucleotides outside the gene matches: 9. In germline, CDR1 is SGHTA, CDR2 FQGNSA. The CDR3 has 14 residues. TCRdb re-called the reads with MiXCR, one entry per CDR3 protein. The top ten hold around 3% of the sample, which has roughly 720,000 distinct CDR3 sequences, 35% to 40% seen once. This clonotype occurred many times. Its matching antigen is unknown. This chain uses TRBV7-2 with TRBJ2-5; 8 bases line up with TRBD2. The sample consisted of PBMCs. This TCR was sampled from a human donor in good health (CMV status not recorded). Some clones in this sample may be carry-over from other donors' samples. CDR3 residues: CASKLSGRSETQYF. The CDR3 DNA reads TGTGCCAGCAAGTTAAGCGGGAGATCGGAGACCCAGTACTTC.